Sequencing of this T cell receptor (beta chain) was carried out in a study of blood T cells in healthy people across ages. Study-wide results and caveats: Without sorted subsets, naive and antigen-experienced compartments could not be conclusively compared. One million T cells yielded diversity estimates that were considered underestimates. Possibly, changes in expanded clonotypes were confounded because donor CMV status was unknown.

Losses at the gene ends were 0 bases for V and 4 bases for J; bases not matched to a gene: 7. CDR1 and CDR2 (germline): SGHRS, YFSETQ. The CDR3 runs 15 residues. This clonotype was detected a few times. Its antigen is still unknown. With a J-beta primer mix and a sample-barcoded 5' primer, a second PCR ran 7 to 11 cycles. Each single sample gave us at least 2.5 million CDR3-containing paired-end reads. Using its own MiXCR run on the 5' RACE reads, TCRdb lists one record per CDR3 protein. The sample carries about 800,000 distinct CDR3 sequences, roughly 60% recorded once. The material sequenced was blood. The chain has TRBV5-1 and TRBJ2-7; TRBD1 aligns across 7 bases. The receptor was derived from a man aged 25 to 45 in good health. The chain's CDR3 is CASSLEGQRYYEQYF. The DNA for the CDR3 is TGCGCCAGCAGCTTGGAGGGACAGAGATATTACGAGCAGTACTTC.